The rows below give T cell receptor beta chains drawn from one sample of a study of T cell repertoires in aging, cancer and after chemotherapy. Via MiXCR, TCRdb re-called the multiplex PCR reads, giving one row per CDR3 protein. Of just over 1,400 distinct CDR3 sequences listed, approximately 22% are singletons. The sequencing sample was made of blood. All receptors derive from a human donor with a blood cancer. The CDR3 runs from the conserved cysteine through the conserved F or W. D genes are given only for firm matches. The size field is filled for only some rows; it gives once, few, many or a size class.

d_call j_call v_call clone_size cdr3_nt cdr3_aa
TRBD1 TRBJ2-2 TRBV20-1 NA TGCAGTGCTATGGCAGGGGGCACCGGGGAGCTGTTTTTT CSAMAGGTGELFF
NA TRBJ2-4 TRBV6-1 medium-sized TGTGCCAGCAGTCCCTCAGGCATTCAGTACTTC CASSPSGIQYF
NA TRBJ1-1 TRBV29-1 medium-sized TGCAGCGTTGAAGAAGGCCGAGGAGTCAATGAAGCTTTCTTT CSVEEGRGVNEAFF
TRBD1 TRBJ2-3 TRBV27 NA TGTGCCAGCAGTCCCCGACAGGGGAGCACAGATACGCAGTATTTT CASSPRQGSTDTQYF
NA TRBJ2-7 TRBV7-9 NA TGTGCCAGCAGCACCCAAGGATACGAGCAGTACTTC CASSTQGYEQYF
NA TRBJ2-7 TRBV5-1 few TGCGCCAGCAGCCGCCAGGGGGGAAGCTCCTACGAGCAGTACTTC CASSRQGGSSYEQYF
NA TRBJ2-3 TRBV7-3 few TGTGCCAGCAGCCCAATCGGCACAGATACGCAGTATTTT CASSPIGTDTQYF
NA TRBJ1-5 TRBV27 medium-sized TGTGCCAGCAACTCCCGGGGGAGCAATCAGCCCCAGCATTTT CASNSRGSNQPQHF
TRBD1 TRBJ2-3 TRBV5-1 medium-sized TGCGCCAGCAGCTTAAGGGGGCAAGGCACAGATACGCAGTATTTT CASSLRGQGTDTQYF
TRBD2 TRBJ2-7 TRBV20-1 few TGCAGTGCTAGAGGGGGACTAGAGGCAGCCGAGCAGTACTTC CSARGGLEAAEQYF
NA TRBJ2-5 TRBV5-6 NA TGTGCCAGCAGCTTGGGGGGTCTCCCGGTGGACCAGTACTTC CASSLGGLPVDQYF
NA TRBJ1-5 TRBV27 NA TGTGCCAGCAGAGGCTCAGGGGAAGGGAGCAATCAGCCCCAGCATTTT CASRGSGEGSNQPQHF
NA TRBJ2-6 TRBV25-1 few TGTGCCAGCAGTGAATGGGGGGCCAACGTCCTGACTTTC CASSEWGANVLTF
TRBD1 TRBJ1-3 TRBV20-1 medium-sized TGCAGTGCTAGCAACAGGGGTGAAGTAAACACCATATATTTT CSASNRGEVNTIYF
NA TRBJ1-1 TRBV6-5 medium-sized TGTGCCAGCAGAATGCGCCCCGAGGGGTTGGGAAACACTGAAGCTTTCTTT CASRMRPEGLGNTEAFF
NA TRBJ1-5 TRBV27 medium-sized TGTGCCAGCAGTTTATTACAGGGCGACCAGCCCCAGCATTTT CASSLLQGDQPQHF
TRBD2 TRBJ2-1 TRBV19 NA TGTGCCAGTAGCCGGGGACTAGCGGGGGTCAATGAGCAGTTCTTC CASSRGLAGVNEQFF